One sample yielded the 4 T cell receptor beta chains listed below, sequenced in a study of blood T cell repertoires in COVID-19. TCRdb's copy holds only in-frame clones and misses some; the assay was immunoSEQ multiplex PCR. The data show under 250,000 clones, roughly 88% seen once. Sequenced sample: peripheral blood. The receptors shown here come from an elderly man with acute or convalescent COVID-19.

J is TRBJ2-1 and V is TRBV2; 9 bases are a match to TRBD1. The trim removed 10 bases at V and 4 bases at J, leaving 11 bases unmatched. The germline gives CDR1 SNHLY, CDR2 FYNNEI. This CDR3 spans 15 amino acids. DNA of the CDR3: TGTGCCACCAATAGACTCGGGACAGGGTACAATGAGCAGTTCTTC. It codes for CATNRLGTGYNEQFF.

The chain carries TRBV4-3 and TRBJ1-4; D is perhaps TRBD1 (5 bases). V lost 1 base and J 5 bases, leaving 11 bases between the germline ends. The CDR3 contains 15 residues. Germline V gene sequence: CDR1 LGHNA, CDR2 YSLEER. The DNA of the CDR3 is TGCGCCAGCAGCCAAGGCAGGGTGGGGAATGAAAAACTGTTTTTT. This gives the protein CASSQGRVGNEKLFF.

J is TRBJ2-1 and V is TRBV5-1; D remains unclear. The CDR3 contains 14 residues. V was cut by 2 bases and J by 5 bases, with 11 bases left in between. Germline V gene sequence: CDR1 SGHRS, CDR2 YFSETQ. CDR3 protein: CASSFRTENNEQFF. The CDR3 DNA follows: TGCGCCAGCAGCTTTCGCACAGAGAACAATGAGCAGTTCTTC.

This CDR3 reads CASSVTYSNQPQHF. In DNA, the CDR3 is TGTGCCAGTAGTGTTACATATAGCAATCAGCCCCAGCATTTT. The genes are TRBV19 and TRBJ1-5, with no clear D. The CDR3 is made up of 14 amino acids. CDR1 and CDR2 from the germline V gene are LNHDA and SQIVND (reference sequence). The germline V and J ends were trimmed by 5 bases and 0 bases, with 8 bases remaining between them. Using reference TRBV19 and TRBJ1-5 for the parts outside the CDR3, the full variable domain is DGGITQSPKYLFRKEGQNVTLSCEQNLNHDAMYWYRQDPGQGLRLIYYSQIVNDFQKGDIAEGYSVSREKKESFPLTVTSAQKNPTAFYLCASSVTYSNQPQHFGDGTRLSIL.